This T cell receptor (beta chain) was sequenced for a study of blood T cell repertoires in COVID-19. In germline, CDR1 is SQVTM, CDR2 ANQGSEA. This CDR3 comprises 16 residues. Losses at the gene ends were 4 bases for V and 2 bases for J; bases not matched to a gene: 7. TCRdb keeps only in-frame clones here, not all; method: immunoSEQ multiplex PCR. The sample shows approximately 140,000 clones, 65% to 80% of them seen only once. The V and J genes are TRBV29-1 and TRBJ2-3; 12 bases align to TRBD2. The TCR sequence derives from an older man with acute or convalescent COVID-19. Sequenced input: peripheral blood. Written as DNA, the CDR3 is TGCAGCGTTGTACTAGCGGGGGGCCAACCCACAGATACGCAGTATTTT. It yields the protein CSVVLAGGQPTDTQYF.